This T cell receptor (beta chain) originates from a study of T cells in Graves' hyperthyroidism and ophthalmopathy. A note on this clonotype: Antigen unknown. Mismatch with germline at one junction end may stem from a read error.

TCR beta CDR3 regions were amplified from RNA. Using the HTBI primer set, a first-round RT-PCR was run on the TCR CDR3. TCRdb processed the multiplex PCR reads anew with MiXCR; each CDR3 protein has one entry. The table has hundreds of thousands of distinct CDR3 sequences, approximately 44% seen once. Graves' hyperthyroidism showing no ophthalmopathy progression within 18 months was considered stable. The germline V gene has CDR1 SGHTA and CDR2 FQGTGA. The length of the CDR3 is 14 residues. Study-wide results and caveats: Among thyroid clonotypes expanded above 0.001, most also appeared in blood.

This clonotype originated in a woman under 30 with Graves' hyperthyroidism. The rearrangement joins TRBV7-3 to TRBJ1-6, with 10 bases lining up with TRBD1. Sequencing used peripheral blood or thyroid tissue (not recorded which). CDR3 region: CASSQTGGRIPLHF. CDR3 in DNA: TGCGCCAGCAGCCAGACAGGGGGCCGAATACCCCTCCACTTT.